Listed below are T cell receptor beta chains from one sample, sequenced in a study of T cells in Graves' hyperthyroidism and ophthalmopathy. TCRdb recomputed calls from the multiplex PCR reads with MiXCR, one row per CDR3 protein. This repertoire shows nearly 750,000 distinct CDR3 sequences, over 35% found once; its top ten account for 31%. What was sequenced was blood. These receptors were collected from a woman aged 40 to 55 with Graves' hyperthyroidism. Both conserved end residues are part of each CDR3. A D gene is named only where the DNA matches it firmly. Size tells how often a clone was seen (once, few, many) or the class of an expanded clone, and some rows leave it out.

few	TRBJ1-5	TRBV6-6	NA	CASSYVAGSNQPQHF	TGTGCCAGCAGTTACGTCGCCGGTAGCAATCAGCCCCAGCATTTT
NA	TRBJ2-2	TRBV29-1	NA	CSAPKGQGELFF	TGCAGCGCCCCTAAAGGACAGGGGGAGCTGTTTTTT
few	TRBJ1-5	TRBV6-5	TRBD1	CATTGANQPQHF	TGTGCCACCACAGGGGCCAATCAGCCCCAGCATTTT
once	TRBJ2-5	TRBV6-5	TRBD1	CASSHTDREQYF	TGTGCCAGCAGCCACACGGACAGGGAGCAGTACTTC
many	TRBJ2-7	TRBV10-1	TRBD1	CASSDGTGFSYEQYF	TGCGCCAGCAGTGACGGGACAGGGTTCTCCTACGAGCAGTACTTC
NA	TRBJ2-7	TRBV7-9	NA	CASSLDPGLGPSKSGEQYF	TGTGCCAGCTCACTCGACCCCGGTCTAGGGCCCTCCAAATCGGGCGAGCAGTACTTC
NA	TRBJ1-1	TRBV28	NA	CASSIPYQVQNTEAFF	TGTGCCAGCAGTATACCCTACCAGGTCCAGAACACTGAAGCTTTCTTT
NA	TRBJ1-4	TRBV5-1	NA	CASSSGQLINEKLFF	TGCGCCAGCAGCTCCGGACAGCTTATTAATGAAAAACTGTTTTTT
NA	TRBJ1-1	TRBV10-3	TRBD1	CAISEDRVNTEAFF	TGTGCCATCAGTGAGGACAGGGTGAACACTGAAGCTTTCTTT
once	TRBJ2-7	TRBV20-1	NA	CSTAMVRDGASYGQYF	TGCAGTACTGCCATGGTGCGGGACGGAGCCTCCTACGGGCAGTACTTC
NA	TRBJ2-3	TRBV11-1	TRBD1	CASSPRDRETDTQYF	TGCGCCAGCAGTCCCCGGGACAGGGAAACAGATACGCAGTATTTT
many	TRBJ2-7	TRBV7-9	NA	CASSSSRGPAMAEQYF	TGTGCCAGCAGCTCCAGCCGTGGACCCGCGATGGCCGAGCAGTACTTC
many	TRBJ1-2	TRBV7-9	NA	CASSLTDNYGYTF	TGTGCCAGCAGCTTAACGGACAACTATGGCTACACCTTC
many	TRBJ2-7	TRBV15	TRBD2	CATSTRLAGVRNEQYF	TGTGCCACCAGCACCCGACTAGCGGGAGTTAGGAACGAGCAGTACTTC
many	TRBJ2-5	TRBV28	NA	CASSLRQGFGETQYF	TGTGCCAGCAGTTTAAGGCAGGGGTTTGGAGAGACCCAGTACTTC
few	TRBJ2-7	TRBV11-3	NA	CASSLRRDAYEQYF	TGTGCCAGCAGCCTCCGGAGAGATGCCTACGAGCAGTACTTC
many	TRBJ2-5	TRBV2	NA	CASSKEETQYF	TGTGCCAGCAGTAAAGAGGAGACCCAGTACTTC
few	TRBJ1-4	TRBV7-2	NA	CASSSQGHNEKLFF	TGTGCCAGCAGCTCCCAGGGGCATAATGAAAAACTGTTTTTT
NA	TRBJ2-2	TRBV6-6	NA	CASSYGGARNTGELFF	TGTGCCAGCAGTTATGGGGGAGCGCGAAACACCGGGGAGCTGTTTTTT
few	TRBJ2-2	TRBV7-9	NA	CASSPQLTGELFF	TGTGCCAGCAGCCCCCAACTCACCGGGGAGCTGTTTTTT